The 2 T cell receptor beta chains below were found in one sample sequenced in a study of cytomegalovirus exposure and HLA in healthy donors. This PCR relied on a set of 60 Vbeta primers and 13 Jbeta primers. Method: immunoSEQ multiplex PCR; TCRdb's copy keeps in-frame clones and lacks some. The sample consists of about 170,000 clones, 62% of them appearing once. Sequencing was carried out using PBMCs. The source is a man between 40 and 49 years old in good health and CMV-seronegative.

This rearrangement joins TRBV2 to TRBJ1-4; D might be TRBD1 (5 bases). CDR3 length equals 14 residues. Trimming cost V 6 bases and J 1 base, with 9 bases left between them. The germline gives CDR1 SNHLY, CDR2 FYNNEI. CDR3 DNA sequence: TGTGCCAGCAGGTATCAGGGAACTAATGAAAAACTGTTTTTT. Its translation is CASRYQGTNEKLFF.

This clone came up a few times. V usage is TRBV7-2 and J usage is TRBJ2-7; possible D gene TRBD2, 6 bases. V shed 2 bases and J shed 3 bases, with 11 bases lying between them. Germline-derived CDR1 and CDR2 are SGHTA and FQGNSA. The CDR3 has 14 amino acids. This CDR3 is CASSLSGLVYEQYF. DNA for the CDR3: TGTGCCAGCAGCTTATCGGGACTCGTCTACGAGCAGTACTTC.